The present entry profiles one T cell receptor beta chain with its context. As yet, its antigen is unknown. Assay: immunoSEQ multiplex PCR; the TCRdb copy retains only in-frame clones and omits some. The sample carries 100,000 to 150,000 clones, roughly nine tenths recorded once. The record originates from a study of T cell responses to AZD1222 COVID-19 vaccine. Study-wide points: CD4 TCRs linked to vaccination spanned spike, dominating at 160-218 and 743-854. Just 5 to 7 AZD1222 recipients were seropositive at baseline. Repertoires were sampled only after the peak T cell response. Unmutated variant regions reportedly attract nearly half of all spike-specific TCRs.

The sequences come from peripheral blood, collected on day 0 of AZD1222 vaccination. This sequence originates from an adult in good health.

Here the CDR3 reads CASTDRGAGTGNGYTF. The CDR3 DNA reads TGTGCCAGCACTGACCGAGGGGCGGGGACAGGGAATGGCTACACCTTC. This sequence joins TRBV7-9 and TRBJ1-2; 9 nucleotides agree with TRBD1. Germline loops: CDR1 SEHNR, CDR2 FQNEAQ (reference sequence). The CDR3 is 16 residues long. With V trimmed by 7 bases and J by 6 bases, 15 bases remained unmatched.